This paragraph covers one TCR beta chain sequence. Its antigen is not known. The data are from a study of blood T cells in healthy people across ages. CDR1 and CDR2 from the germline V gene are SSHAT and FNYEAQ (reference sequence). This CDR3 is built from 15 residues. Unmatched junction bases numbered 5, after V lost 4 bases and J lost 2 bases. Whole-study results and caveats: Underestimates were what the diversity estimates from one million T cells were considered to be.

Each donor was a healthy Caucasian individual from Russia, aged roughly 6 to 100. Total RNA was extracted at no less than 6 micrograms per sample. The use of a sample-barcoded 5' primer and a J-beta primer mix characterized a second PCR of 7 to 11 cycles. TCRdb reprocessed the 5' RACE reads with MiXCR, giving one entry per CDR3 protein. The sample has 600,000 to 650,000 distinct CDR3 sequences; under 70% are singletons. This clonotype was obtained from a man aged 55 to 70 in good health. V gene TRBV7-7 combines with J gene TRBJ2-1; 7 bases are a match to TRBD2. Input material: blood. The CDR3 sequence: CASSSSRGTYNEQFF. The CDR3 DNA follows: TGTGCCAGCAGCTCCTCGCGGGGGACCTACAATGAGCAGTTCTTC.